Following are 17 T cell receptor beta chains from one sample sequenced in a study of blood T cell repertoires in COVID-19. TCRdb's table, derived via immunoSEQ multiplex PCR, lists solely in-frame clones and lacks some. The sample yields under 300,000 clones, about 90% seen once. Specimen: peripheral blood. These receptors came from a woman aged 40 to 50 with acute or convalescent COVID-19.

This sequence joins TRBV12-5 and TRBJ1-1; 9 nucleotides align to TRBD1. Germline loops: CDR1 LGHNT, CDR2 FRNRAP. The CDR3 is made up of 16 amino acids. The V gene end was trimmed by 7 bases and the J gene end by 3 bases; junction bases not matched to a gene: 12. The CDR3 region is CASARTSDRGHTEAFF. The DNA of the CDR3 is TGTGCTAGTGCCCGAACCTCGGACAGGGGCCACACTGAAGCTTTCTTT.

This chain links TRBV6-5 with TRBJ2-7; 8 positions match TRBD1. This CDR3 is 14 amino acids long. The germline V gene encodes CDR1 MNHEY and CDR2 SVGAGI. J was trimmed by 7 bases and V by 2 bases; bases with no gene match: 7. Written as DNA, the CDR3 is TGTGCCAGCAGTTACCAGGGGACAGGAGTTGAGCAGTACGTC. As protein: CASSYQGTGVEQYV.

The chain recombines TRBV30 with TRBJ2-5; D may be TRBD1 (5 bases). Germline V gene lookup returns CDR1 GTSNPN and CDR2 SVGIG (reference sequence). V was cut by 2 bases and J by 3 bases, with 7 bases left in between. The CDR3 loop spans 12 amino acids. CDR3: CAWSRGKETQYF. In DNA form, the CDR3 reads TGTGCCTGGAGTAGGGGAAAAGAGACCCAGTACTTC. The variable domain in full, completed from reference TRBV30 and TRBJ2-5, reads SQTIHQWPATLVQPVGSPLSLECTVEGTSNPNLYWYRQAAGRGLQLLFYSVGIGQISSEVPQNLSASRPQDRQFILSSKKLLLSDSGFYLCAWSRGKETQYFGPGTRLLVL.

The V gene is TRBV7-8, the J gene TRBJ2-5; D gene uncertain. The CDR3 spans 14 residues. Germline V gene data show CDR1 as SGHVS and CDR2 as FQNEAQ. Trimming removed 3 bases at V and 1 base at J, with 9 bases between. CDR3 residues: CASSFTSTQETQYF. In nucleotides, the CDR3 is TGTGCCAGCAGCTTCACCAGTACCCAAGAGACCCAGTACTTC. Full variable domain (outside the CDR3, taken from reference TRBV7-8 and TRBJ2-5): GAGVSQSPRYKVAKRGQDVALRCDPISGHVSLFWYQQALGQGPEFLTYFQNEAQLDKSGLPSDRFFAERPEGSVSTLKIQRTQQEDSAVYLCASSFTSTQETQYFGPGTRLLVL.

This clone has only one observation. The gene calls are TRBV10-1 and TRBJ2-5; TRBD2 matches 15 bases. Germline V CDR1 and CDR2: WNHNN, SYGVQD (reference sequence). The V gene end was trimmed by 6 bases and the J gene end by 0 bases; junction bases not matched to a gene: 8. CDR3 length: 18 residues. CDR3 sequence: CASSPGLAGGRYQETQYF. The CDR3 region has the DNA TGCGCCAGCAGCCCGGGACTAGCGGGGGGACGGTACCAAGAGACCCAGTACTTC.

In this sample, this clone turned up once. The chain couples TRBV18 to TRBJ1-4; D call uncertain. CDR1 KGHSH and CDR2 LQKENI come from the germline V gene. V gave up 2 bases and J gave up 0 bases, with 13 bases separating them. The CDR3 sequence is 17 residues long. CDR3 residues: CASSPMRQTTTNEKLFF. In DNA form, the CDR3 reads TGTGCCAGCTCACCAATGAGGCAGACTACAACTAATGAAAAACTGTTTTTT.

The CDR3 region is CASSKGRTGSSYEQYV. In nucleotides, the CDR3 is TGTGCCAGCAGCAAAGGAAGGACAGGGAGCTCCTACGAGCAGTACGTC. This sequence joins TRBV21-1 and TRBJ2-7; TRBD1 is taken as the D call from the table, unchecked against the DNA. TRBV21-1 is a known pseudogene. The CDR3 extends over 16 amino acids.

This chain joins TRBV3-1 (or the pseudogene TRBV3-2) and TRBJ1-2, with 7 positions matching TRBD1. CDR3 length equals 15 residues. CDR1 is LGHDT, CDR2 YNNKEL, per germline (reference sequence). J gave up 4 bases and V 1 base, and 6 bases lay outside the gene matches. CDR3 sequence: CASSQGQGELYGYTF. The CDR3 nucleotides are TGTGCCAGCAGCCAAGGGCAGGGGGAACTCTATGGCTACACCTTC.

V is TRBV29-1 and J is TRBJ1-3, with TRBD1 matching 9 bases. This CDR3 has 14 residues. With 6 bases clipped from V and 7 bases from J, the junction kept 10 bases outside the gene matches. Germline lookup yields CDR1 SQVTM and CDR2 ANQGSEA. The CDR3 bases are TGCAGCGTCCTCCTCGGGACAGGGCCCAACACCATATATTTT. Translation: CSVLLGTGPNTIYF.

CDR3 coding DNA: TGTGCCAGCAGTTACTCGAGATCAGAGACCCAGTACTTC. Amino acids: CASSYSRSETQYF. The J gene is TRBJ2-5, the V gene TRBV6-5; D not certain. Per the germline V gene, CDR1 is MNHEY and CDR2 is SVGAGI. Trimming cost V 0 bases and J 4 bases, with 6 bases left between them. The CDR3 spans 13 residues.

The CDR3 bases are TGCGCCAGCAGCTCGGGACAGGGGGAAGAACAGCCCCAGCATTTT. Translating gives CASSSGQGEEQPQHF. This chain uses TRBV5-1 with TRBJ1-5, with TRBD1 matching over 11 bases. V gave up 3 bases and J gave up 7 bases; unmatched junction bases: 6. CDR3 length: 15 residues. CDR1 SGHRS and CDR2 YFSETQ come from the germline V gene.

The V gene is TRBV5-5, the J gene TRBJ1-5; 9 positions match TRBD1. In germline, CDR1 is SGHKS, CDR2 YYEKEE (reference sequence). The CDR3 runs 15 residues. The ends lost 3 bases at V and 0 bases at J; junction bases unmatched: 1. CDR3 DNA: TGTGCCAGCAGCTCGACAGGGGGTAGCAATCAGCCCCAGCATTTT. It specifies CASSSTGGSNQPQHF. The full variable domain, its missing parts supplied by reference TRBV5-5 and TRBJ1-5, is DAGVTQSPTHLIKTRGQQVTLRCSPISGHKSVSWYQQVLGQGPQFIFQYYEKEERGRGNFPDRFSARQFPNYSSELNVNALLLGDSALYLCASSSTGGSNQPQHFGDGTRLSIL.

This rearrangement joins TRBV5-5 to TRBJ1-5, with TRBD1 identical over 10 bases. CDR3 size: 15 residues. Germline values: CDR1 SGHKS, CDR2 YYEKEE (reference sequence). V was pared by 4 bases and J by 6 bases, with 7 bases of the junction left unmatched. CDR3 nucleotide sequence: TGTGCCAGCAGCGATGGAAGGACAGGGGGTCAGCCCCAGCATTTT. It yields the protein CASSDGRTGGQPQHF.

CDR3 bases: TGTGCCAGCAGCCATTATGAGCGAGACAGGGAACCGAACACTGAAGCTTTCTTT. Amino acids: CASSHYERDREPNTEAFF. This rearrangement joins TRBV11-2 to TRBJ1-1; 7 bases align to TRBD1. With 5 bases clipped from V and 1 base from J, the junction kept 16 bases outside the gene matches. The CDR3 covers 18 residues. Germline-derived CDR1 and CDR2 are SGHAT and FQNNGV.

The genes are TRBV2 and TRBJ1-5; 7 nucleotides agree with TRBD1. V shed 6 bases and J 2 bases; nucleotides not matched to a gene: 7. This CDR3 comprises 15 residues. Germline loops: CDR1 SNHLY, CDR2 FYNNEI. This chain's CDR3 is CASRPEGAGNQPQHF. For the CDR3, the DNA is TGTGCCAGCAGGCCGGAGGGGGCCGGCAATCAGCCCCAGCATTTT.

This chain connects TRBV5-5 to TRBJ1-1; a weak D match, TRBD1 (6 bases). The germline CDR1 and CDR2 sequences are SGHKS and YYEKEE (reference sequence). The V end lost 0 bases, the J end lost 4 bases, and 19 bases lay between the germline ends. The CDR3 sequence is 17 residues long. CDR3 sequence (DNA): TGTGCCAGCAGCTTGGTCTCGTTTATCCAGGGGAGCACTGAAGCTTTCTTT. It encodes CASSLVSFIQGSTEAFF.

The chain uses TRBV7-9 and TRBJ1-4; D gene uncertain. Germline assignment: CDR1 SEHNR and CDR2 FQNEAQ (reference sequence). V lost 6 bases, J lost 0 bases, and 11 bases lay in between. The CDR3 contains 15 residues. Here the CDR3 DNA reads TGTGCCAGCAGTAGGCAGGATGCAACTAATGAAAAACTGTTTTTT. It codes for CASSRQDATNEKLFF.